Below, one T cell receptor beta chain is given with its context. Its antigen is unknown. The sample originates from a study of shared clonotypes between healthy human individuals. Study as a whole: The study used three CD4 naive, three CD4 memory, two CD8 naive and one CD8 memory plate per donor. Study conclusions and caveats: Only blood underwent sampling, and tissue repertoires likely differ. Naive subsets usually exceeded memory subsets in estimated richness.

The germline CDR1 and CDR2 sequences are LNHDA and SQIVND (reference sequence). The CDR3 sequence is 15 residues long. V dropped 4 bases and J dropped 3; count of bases not matched to a gene: 9. The genomic DNA of each subset was split evenly across several immunoSEQ plates. The method was immunoSEQ multiplex PCR; TCRdb's version includes in-frame clones alone and lacks a portion of them. The sample lists about 600,000 clones, about 96% seen once, with less than 0.065% in the top ten. Sequenced material: naive CD4+ T cells sorted from blood. Documented subset: CD45RA+ positively selected. The V gene is TRBV19, the J gene TRBJ2-7, with 7 bases lining up with TRBD1. The source is a woman in her twenties or thirties in good health. The CDR3 region is CASSRGQPFIYEQYF. The CDR3, as DNA: TGTGCCAGTAGTAGGGGACAGCCCTTTATCTACGAGCAGTACTTC.